The sequence of this T cell receptor beta chain was determined in a study of response to subunit inactivated influenza vaccine. Whole-study findings and limits: Authors suggested few new T cells are recruited by each seasonal influenza vaccination.

V lost 2 bases and J lost 2; bases outside the gene matches: 7. This CDR3 is built from 18 residues. Germline loops: CDR1 SGHAT, CDR2 FQDESV (reference sequence). Using its own MiXCR run on the RT-PCR reads, TCRdb lists one record per CDR3 protein. The data show hundreds of thousands of distinct CDR3 sequences, around 25% seen once. This clonotype has just a few counts. Its specificity is unknown. The chain joins TRBV11-1 to TRBJ2-6; the match to TRBD1 covers 9 bases. This sample comprised CD4+ T cells sorted from PBMCs, obtained 5 days after vaccination. This sequence was found in a man aged 50 to 60 who received an inactivated influenza vaccine. CDR3 nucleotides: TGTGCCAGCAGCTTAAATCGGGACAGGGCTCCTGGGGCCAACGTCCTGACTTTC. Translation: CASSLNRDRAPGANVLTF.